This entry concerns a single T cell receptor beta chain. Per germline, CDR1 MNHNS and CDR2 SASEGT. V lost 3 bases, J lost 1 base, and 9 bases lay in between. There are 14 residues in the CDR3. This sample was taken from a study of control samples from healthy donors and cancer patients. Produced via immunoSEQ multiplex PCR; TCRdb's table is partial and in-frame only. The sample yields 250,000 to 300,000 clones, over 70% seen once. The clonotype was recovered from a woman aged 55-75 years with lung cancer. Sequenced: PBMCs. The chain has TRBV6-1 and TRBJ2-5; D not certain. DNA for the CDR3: TGTGCCAGCAGTGAGATGAGCATCCAAGAGACCCAGTACTTC. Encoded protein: CASSEMSIQETQYF.